The 12 T cell receptor beta chains below come from one sample, sequenced in a study of blood T cell repertoires in COVID-19. The assay was immunoSEQ multiplex PCR, and TCRdb's table has in-frame clones only and misses some. The sample holds about 140,000 clones, 84% seen once. The sequenced material came from PBMCs or T cells enriched from blood (not recorded which). The receptors shown here come from a man aged 50-59 years in a cohort exposed to, infected with or recovered from COVID-19 (not recorded which).

The sample holds many counts of this clone. The chain combines TRBV6-2 or TRBV6-3 with TRBJ2-5, with 9 positions matching TRBD2. J gave up 1 base and V 2 bases, and 5 bases lay outside the gene matches. This CDR3 has 16 residues. Germline V gene lookup returns CDR1 MNHEY and CDR2 SVGEGT. The CDR3 DNA reads TGTGCCAGCAGTTACGGGCTAGCGGGGCCCCAAGAGACCCAGTACTTC. It yields the protein CASSYGLAGPQETQYF.

This sequence joins TRBV5-6 and TRBJ1-2; D might be TRBD1 (5 bases). V lost 4 bases, J lost 0 bases, and 13 bases lay in between. The CDR3 has 15 residues. Germline lookup yields CDR1 SGHDT and CDR2 YYEEEE. The CDR3 protein is CASSADRKANYGYTF. The CDR3 region has the DNA TGTGCCAGCAGCGCCGACAGAAAGGCTAACTATGGCTACACCTTC.

The rearrangement links TRBV4-1 to TRBJ2-7; TRBD1 might be the D (6 bases). Germline CDR1 and CDR2: MGHRA and YSYEKL. V was clipped by 4 bases and J by 4 bases, with 11 bases between them. The CDR3 consists of 13 residues. The CDR3, as DNA: TGCGCCAGCAGCCCCCAAACAGGGTACGAGCAGTACTTC. It is translated as CASSPQTGYEQYF.

The chain uses TRBV25-1 and TRBJ2-4; D gene ambiguous. The germline V gene encodes CDR1 MGHDK and CDR2 SYGVNS. Trimming removed 11 bases at V and 0 bases at J, with 17 bases between. The CDR3 covers 15 residues. This CDR3 is CALRSQPLAKNIQYF. The DNA for the CDR3 is TGTGCCTTGCGGAGCCAACCGCTAGCCAAAAACATTCAGTACTTC.

This clone has only a few counts. The rearrangement uses TRBV5-1 and TRBJ1-6, with D tentatively TRBD1 (5 bases). The V gene lost 4 bases and the J gene lost 0 bases, with 14 bases spanning the gap. There are 17 residues in the CDR3. Germline V gene lookup returns CDR1 SGHRS and CDR2 YFSETQ. CDR3: CASSPDAGSSYNSPLHF. The CDR3 region has the DNA TGCGCCAGCAGCCCGGACGCAGGGTCCTCCTATAATTCACCCCTCCACTTT.

A few counts support this clone. The rearrangement uses TRBV2 and TRBJ2-7; 7 bases line up with TRBD1. Germline V gene data show CDR1 as SNHLY and CDR2 as FYNNEI. This CDR3 is 12 amino acids long. V lost 10 bases, J lost 5 bases, and 8 bases stayed unmatched. CDR3 coding DNA: TGTGCCACCAGAGACAGGGTCCACGAGCAGTACTTC. Residues: CATRDRVHEQYF.

The J gene is TRBJ2-5, the V gene TRBV4-3, with 8 bases matching TRBD2. This CDR3 spans 14 amino acids. Per germline, CDR1 LGHNA and CDR2 YSLEER. J gave up 9 bases and V 1 base, and 7 bases lay outside the gene matches. The CDR3: CASSQARGAGPQYF. CDR3 nucleotide sequence: TGCGCCAGCAGCCAAGCGCGGGGGGCGGGGCCCCAGTACTTC.

Turning to this clone: The same CDR3 also results from other DNA sequences found in this sample. This chain uses TRBV11-2 with TRBJ2-1; 9 bases line up with TRBD2. The CDR3 consists of 15 residues. V trimming: 1 base; J trimming: 4 bases; junction bases outside the gene matches: 2. The germline CDR1 and CDR2 sequences are SGHAT and FQNNGV. The CDR3, as DNA: TGTGCCAGCAGCTTAGGACTAGCGGTTTACAATGAGCAGTTCTTC. Encoded protein: CASSLGLAVYNEQFF.

The rearrangement uses TRBV18 and TRBJ1-1, with D uncertain. Germline V lookup: CDR1 KGHSH, CDR2 LQKENI. This CDR3 spans 15 amino acids. V was shortened by 6 bases and J by 0 bases, with 14 bases between the two germline ends. CDR3 nucleotides: TGTGCCAGCTCCCCAGGCGGGTTCATGAACACTGAAGCTTTCTTT. It encodes CASSPGGFMNTEAFF.

The chain links TRBV5-1 to TRBJ1-4; D is unclear. The germline CDR1 and CDR2 sequences are SGHRS and YFSETQ. V gave up 4 bases and J gave up 0 bases, with 10 bases separating them. The CDR3 is 15 amino acids. CDR3 sequence: CASSTQTATNEKLFF. The CDR3 DNA follows: TGCGCCAGCAGCACACAGACCGCAACTAATGAAAAACTGTTTTTT.

J is TRBJ2-1 and V is TRBV9, with 8 nucleotides matching TRBD2. The CDR3 spans 16 residues. CDR1 SGDLS and CDR2 YYNGEE come from the germline V gene. With 0 bases clipped from V and 7 bases from J, the junction kept 9 bases outside the gene matches. The CDR3 nucleotides read TGTGCCAGCAGCGTAGGGCCGGGAGGGCCTGGGAATGAGCAGTTCTTC. Protein sequence: CASSVGPGGPGNEQFF.

V gene TRBV29-1 combines with J gene TRBJ1-2; weak D call: TRBD1 (6 bases). Per the germline V gene, CDR1 is SQVTM and CDR2 is ANQGSEA. Trimming stripped 5 bases from V and 1 base from J, with 14 bases between. The CDR3 has 14 amino acids. In DNA, the CDR3 is TGCAGCGTTTCACAGGGTGTGAATAACTATGGCTACACCTTC. It encodes CSVSQGVNNYGYTF.